The present T cell receptor beta chain was sequenced within a study of blood T cell repertoires in COVID-19. Study in general: Sites across the United States, Italy and Spain contributed samples from acute and convalescent COVID-19. PBMCs, B-cell-depleted T cells, or T cells were the source of the cDNA or gDNA that made up the material.

Under the authors' procedure: Amplification of reference gene primers was used by the study to estimate nucleated cell counts. Some clones are missing from TCRdb's copy, which holds only in-frame ones; the method was immunoSEQ multiplex PCR. V, J and clone size derive from that table, while D and trimming were established from the DNA sequence. The repertoire holds some 150,000 clones, with approximately 85% as singletons. Germline CDR1 and CDR2: LNHNV and YYDKDF (reference sequence). The CDR3 has 19 residues. V was clipped by 0 bases and J by 6 bases; unmatched bases: 12. The chain uses TRBV15 and TRBJ2-1; 12 bases match TRBD2. Sample: peripheral blood. This TCR was recovered from a man between 60 and 75 years old with COVID-19, enrolled during active disease. The CDR3 reads CATSRDTLRRLAGVNEQFF. The CDR3 DNA reads as TGTGCCACCAGCAGAGATACGCTCCGCCGACTAGCGGGGGTCAATGAGCAGTTCTTC.